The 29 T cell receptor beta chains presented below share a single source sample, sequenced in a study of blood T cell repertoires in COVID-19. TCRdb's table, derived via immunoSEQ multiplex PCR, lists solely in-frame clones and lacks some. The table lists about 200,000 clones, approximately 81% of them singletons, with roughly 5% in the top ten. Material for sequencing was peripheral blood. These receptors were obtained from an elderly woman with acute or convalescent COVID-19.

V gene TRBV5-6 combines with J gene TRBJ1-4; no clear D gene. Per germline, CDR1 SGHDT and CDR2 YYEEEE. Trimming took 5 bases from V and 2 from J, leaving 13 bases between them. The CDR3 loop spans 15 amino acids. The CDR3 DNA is TGTGCCAGCAGGGCCCTCGGGTTGACTAATGAAAAACTGTTTTTT. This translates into CASRALGLTNEKLFF.

CDR3 region: CASSQDWGQGRTEAFF. The DNA of the CDR3 is TGTGCCAGCAGCCAAGATTGGGGACAGGGGAGAACTGAAGCTTTCTTT. The V and J genes are TRBV14 and TRBJ1-1, with 10 bases matching TRBD1. V trimming: 0 bases; J trimming: 5 bases; junction bases outside the gene matches: 6. Germline values: CDR1 SGHDN, CDR2 FVKESK. This CDR3 comprises 16 residues.

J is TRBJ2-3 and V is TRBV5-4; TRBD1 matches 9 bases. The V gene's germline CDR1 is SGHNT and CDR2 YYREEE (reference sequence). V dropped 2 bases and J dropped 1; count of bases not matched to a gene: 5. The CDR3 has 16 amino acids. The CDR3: CASSFRQGGRTDTQYF. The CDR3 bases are TGTGCCAGCAGCTTTAGACAGGGGGGTCGCACAGATACGCAGTATTTT.

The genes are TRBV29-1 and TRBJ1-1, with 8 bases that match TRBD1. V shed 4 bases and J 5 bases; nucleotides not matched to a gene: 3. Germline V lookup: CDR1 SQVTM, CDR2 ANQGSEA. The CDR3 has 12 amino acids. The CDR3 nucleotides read TGCAGCGTTGGGACAGGGTGGACTGAAGCTTTCTTT. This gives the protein CSVGTGWTEAFF.

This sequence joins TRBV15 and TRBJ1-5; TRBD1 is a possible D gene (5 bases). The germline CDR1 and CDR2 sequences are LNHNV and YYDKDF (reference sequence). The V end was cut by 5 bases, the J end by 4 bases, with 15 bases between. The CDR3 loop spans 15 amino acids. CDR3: CATSRKLDTNQPQHF. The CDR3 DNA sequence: TGTGCCACCAGCCGGAAGTTGGACACTAATCAGCCCCAGCATTTT.

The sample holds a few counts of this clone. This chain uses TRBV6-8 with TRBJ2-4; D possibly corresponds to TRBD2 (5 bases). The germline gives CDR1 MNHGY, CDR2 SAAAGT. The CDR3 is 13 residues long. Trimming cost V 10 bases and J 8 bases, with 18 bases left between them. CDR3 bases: TGTGCCACCTTGGAGGCTAGGGCGTACATTCAGTACTTC. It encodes CATLEARAYIQYF.

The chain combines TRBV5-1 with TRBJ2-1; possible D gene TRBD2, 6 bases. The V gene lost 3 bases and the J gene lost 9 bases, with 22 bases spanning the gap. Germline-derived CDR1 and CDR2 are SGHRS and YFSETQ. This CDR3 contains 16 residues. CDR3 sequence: CASSSTAAGSVGEQFF. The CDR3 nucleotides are TGCGCCAGCAGCTCCACGGCGGCGGGATCGGTCGGTGAGCAGTTCTTC.

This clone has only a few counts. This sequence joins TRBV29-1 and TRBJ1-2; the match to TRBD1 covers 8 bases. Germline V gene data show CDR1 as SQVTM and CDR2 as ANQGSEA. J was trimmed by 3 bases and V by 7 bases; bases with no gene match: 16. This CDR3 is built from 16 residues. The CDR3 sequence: CSAYGGSDREHYGYTF. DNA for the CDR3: TGCAGCGCCTACGGTGGTTCGGACAGGGAACACTATGGCTACACCTTC.

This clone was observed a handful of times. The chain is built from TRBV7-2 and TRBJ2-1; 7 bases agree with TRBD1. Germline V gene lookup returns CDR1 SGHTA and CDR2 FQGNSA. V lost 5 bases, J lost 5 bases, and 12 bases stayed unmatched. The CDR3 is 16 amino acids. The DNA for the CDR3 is TGTGCCAGCAGCCTATTCCGGGACAGTAGCAACAATGAGCAGTTCTTC. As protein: CASSLFRDSSNNEQFF.

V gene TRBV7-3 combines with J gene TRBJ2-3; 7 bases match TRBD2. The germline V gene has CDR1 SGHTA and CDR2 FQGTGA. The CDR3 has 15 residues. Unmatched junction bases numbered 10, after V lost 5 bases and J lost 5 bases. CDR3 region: CASSPSGGPGDTQYF. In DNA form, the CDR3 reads TGTGCCAGCAGCCCTAGCGGAGGGCCGGGAGATACGCAGTATTTT.

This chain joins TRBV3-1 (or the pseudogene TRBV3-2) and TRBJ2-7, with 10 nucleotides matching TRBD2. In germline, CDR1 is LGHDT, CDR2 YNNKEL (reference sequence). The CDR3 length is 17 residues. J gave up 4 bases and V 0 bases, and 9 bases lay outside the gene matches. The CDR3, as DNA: TGTGCCAGCAGCCAAGATCTGCCTAGCGGGAGCAGGTACGAGCAGTACTTC. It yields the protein CASSQDLPSGSRYEQYF.

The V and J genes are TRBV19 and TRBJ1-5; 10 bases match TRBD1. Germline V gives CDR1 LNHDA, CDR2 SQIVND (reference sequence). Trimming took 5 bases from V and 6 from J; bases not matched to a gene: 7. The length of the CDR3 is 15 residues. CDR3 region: CASSVDRGNGQPQHF. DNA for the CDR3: TGTGCCAGTAGTGTGGACAGGGGGAACGGTCAGCCCCAGCATTTT.

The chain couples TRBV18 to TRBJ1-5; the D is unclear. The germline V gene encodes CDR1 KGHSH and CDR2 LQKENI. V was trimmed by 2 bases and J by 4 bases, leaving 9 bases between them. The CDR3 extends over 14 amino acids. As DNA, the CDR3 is TGTGCCAGCTCACCAGAGCAGGCTAATCAGCCCCAGCATTTT. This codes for CASSPEQANQPQHF.

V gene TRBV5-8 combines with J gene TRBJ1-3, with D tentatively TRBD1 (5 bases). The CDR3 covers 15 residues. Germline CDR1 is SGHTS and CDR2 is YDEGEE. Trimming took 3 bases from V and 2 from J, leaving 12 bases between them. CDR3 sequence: CASSYPGFTGNTIYF. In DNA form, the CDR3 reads TGTGCCAGCAGCTACCCAGGGTTTACTGGAAACACCATATATTTT.

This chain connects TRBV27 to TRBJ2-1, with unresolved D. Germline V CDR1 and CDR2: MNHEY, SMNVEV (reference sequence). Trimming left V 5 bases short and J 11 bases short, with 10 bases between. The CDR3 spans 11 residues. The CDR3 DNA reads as TGTGCCAGCAGTCGAGGTTGGCAGCAGTTCTTC. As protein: CASSRGWQQFF.

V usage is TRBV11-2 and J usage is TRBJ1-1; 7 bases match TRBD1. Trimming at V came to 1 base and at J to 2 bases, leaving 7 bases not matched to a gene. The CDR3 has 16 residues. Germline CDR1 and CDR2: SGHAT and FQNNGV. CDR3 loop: CASSLGLGQVNTEAFF. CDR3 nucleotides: TGTGCCAGCAGCTTAGGGTTAGGACAGGTCAACACTGAAGCTTTCTTT.

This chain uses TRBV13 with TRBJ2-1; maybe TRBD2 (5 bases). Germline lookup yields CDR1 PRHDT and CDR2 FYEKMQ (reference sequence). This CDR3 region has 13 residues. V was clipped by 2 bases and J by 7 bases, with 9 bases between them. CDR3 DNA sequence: TGTGCCAGCAGCTTAACTAGGGTTAATGAGCAGTTCTTC. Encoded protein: CASSLTRVNEQFF.

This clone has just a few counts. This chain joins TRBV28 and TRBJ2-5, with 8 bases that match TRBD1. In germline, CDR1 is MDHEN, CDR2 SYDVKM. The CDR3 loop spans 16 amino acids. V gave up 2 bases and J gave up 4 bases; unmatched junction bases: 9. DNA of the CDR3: TGTGCCAGCAGTTTAATAGGCAGGGGGCAGAGAGAGACCCAGTACTTC. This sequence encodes CASSLIGRGQRETQYF.

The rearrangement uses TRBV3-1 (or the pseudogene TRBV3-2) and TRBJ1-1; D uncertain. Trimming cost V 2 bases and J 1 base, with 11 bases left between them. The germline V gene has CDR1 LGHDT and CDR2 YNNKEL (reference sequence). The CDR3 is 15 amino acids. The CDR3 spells CASSQRNRQNTEAFF. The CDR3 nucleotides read TGTGCCAGCAGCCAACGAAACCGACAGAACACTGAAGCTTTCTTT.

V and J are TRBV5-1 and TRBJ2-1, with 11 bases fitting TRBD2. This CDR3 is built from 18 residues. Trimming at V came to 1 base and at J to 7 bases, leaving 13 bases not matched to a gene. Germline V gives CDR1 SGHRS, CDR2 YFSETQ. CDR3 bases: TGCGCCAGCAGCTTGTTAGGCTGGGCTAGCGGGAGGAGGAATGAGCAGTTCTTC. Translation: CASSLLGWASGRRNEQFF. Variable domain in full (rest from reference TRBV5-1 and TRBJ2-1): KAGVTQTPRYLIKTRGQQVTLSCSPISGHRSVSWYQQTPGQGLQFLFEYFSETQRNKGNFPGRFSGRQFSNSRSEMNVSTLELGDSALYLCASSLLGWASGRRNEQFFGPGTRLTVL.

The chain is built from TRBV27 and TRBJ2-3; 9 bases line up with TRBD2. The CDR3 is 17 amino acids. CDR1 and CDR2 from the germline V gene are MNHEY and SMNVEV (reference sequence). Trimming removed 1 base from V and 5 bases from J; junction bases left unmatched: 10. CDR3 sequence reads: CASSLWAGGPAGDTQYF. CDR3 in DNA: TGTGCCAGCAGTTTATGGGCGGGAGGGCCCGCTGGAGATACGCAGTATTTT.

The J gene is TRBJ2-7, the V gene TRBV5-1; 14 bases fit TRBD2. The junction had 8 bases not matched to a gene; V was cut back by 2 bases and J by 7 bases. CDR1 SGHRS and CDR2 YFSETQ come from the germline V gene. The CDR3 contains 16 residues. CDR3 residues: CASSLTGTSGSREQYF. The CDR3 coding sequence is TGCGCCAGCAGCTTAACAGGGACTAGCGGGAGTCGGGAGCAGTACTTC.

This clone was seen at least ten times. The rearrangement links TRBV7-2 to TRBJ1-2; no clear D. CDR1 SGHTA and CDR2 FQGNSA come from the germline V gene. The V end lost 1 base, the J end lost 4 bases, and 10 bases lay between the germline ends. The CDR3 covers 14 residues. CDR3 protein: CASSLVPVFYGYTF. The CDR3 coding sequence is TGTGCCAGCAGCTTAGTCCCGGTGTTCTATGGCTACACCTTC.

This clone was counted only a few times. CDR3 DNA: TGTGCCAGCAGCGTACAGGGGGCGCAGATCTATGGCTACACCTTC. Its translation is CASSVQGAQIYGYTF. This rearrangement joins TRBV28 to TRBJ1-2, with 9 nucleotides matching TRBD1. Germline-derived CDR1 and CDR2 are MDHEN and SYDVKM. The CDR3 totals 15 residues. The V and J ends lost 6 bases and 4 bases, in that order; junction bases with no gene match: 9.

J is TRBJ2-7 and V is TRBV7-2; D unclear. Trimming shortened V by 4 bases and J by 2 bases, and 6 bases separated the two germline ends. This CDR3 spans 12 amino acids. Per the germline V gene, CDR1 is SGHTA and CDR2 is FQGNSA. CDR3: CASSSTTYEQYF. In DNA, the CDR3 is TGTGCCAGCAGCTCGACAACCTACGAGCAGTACTTC.

Here the CDR3 reads CASSYGGTSGSKTQYF. CDR3 DNA sequence: TGTGCCAGCAGTTACGGTGGGACTAGCGGGAGCAAGACCCAGTACTTC. This rearrangement joins TRBV6-2 or TRBV6-3 to TRBJ2-5, with TRBD2 matching 14 bases. The CDR3 has 16 amino acids. Trimming at V came to 2 bases and at J to 6 bases, leaving 5 bases not matched to a gene. CDR1 is MNHEY and CDR2 is SVGEGT in the germline V gene.

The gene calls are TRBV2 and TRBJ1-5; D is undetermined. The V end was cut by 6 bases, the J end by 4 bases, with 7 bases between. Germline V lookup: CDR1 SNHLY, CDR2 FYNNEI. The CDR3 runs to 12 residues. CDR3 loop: CASRTSNQPQHF. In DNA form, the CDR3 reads TGTGCCAGCAGAACATCAAATCAGCCCCAGCATTTT.

CDR3 sequence: CASSREREPRYEQYF. CDR3 bases: TGTGCCAGCAGCCGAGAGCGGGAGCCCCGCTACGAGCAGTACTTC. The V gene is TRBV7-8, the J gene TRBJ2-7; TRBD2 agrees at 8 bases. The ends lost 5 bases at V and 3 bases at J; junction bases unmatched: 9. CDR3 length equals 15 residues. CDR1 is SGHVS and CDR2 is FQNEAQ in the germline V gene.

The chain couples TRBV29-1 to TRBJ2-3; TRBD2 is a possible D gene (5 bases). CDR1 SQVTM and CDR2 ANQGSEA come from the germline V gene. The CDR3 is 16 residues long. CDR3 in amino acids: CSATVFNVRVTDTQYF. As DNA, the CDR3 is TGCAGTGCAACCGTTTTTAACGTGAGGGTAACAGATACGCAGTATTTT.